This note documents a single TCR beta chain sequence. The CDR3 has 14 amino acids. Looked up from germline, CDR1 is SGHRS and CDR2 is YFSETQ. V was shortened by 6 bases and J by 0 bases, with 9 bases between the two germline ends. This specimen belongs to a study of memory CD4+ T cells and cytomegalovirus serostatus. The sort gate was single viable CD3+CD4+CD8-CD45RO+ cells for memory CD4+ T cells. This table comes from immunoSEQ multiplex PCR, and its TCRdb copy is limited to in-frame clones, with some not included. The sample consists of about 61,000 clones, about 81% of them appearing once. The chain combines TRBV5-1 with TRBJ2-2; D is unresolved. Sequencing used memory CD4+ T cells from blood. The TCR sequence derives from an adult in good health and CMV-seronegative. CDR3 in DNA: TGCGCCAGCACCTGGGTAGCGAACACCGGGGAGCTGTTTTTT. Its protein product is CASTWVANTGELFF.